This is a list of T cell receptor beta chains from one sample in a study of regulatory T cells in long-lasting Graves disease. Using its own MiXCR run on the multiplex PCR reads, TCRdb lists one record per CDR3 protein. The table lists some 560,000 distinct CDR3 sequences, around 15% of them singletons, with roughly 25% in the top ten. These data were also filed under a second study, of T cells in Graves' hyperthyroidism and ophthalmopathy.

The sequenced sample was peripheral blood mononuclear cells (PBMCs), obtained at new diagnosis, from a patient treated with antithyroid drugs. These receptors came from a woman aged 40 to 65 with Graves disease. Each CDR3 is given with its conserved first and last residue. Fields, in order: V gene, J gene, D gene, clone size, CDR3 DNA, CDR3 protein. D genes are given only for firm matches. Clone size is stated in some rows and not others, as once, few, many or a class when expanded.

V gene: TRBV5-1
J gene: TRBJ1-6
D gene: TRBD1
clone size: few
CDR3 DNA: TGCGCCAGCAGCTCCGGGGGTCGACAGGGAGAGGATAATTCACCCCTCCACTTT
CDR3 protein: CASSSGGRQGEDNSPLHF

V gene: TRBV20-1
J gene: TRBJ2-1
D gene: -
clone size: many
CDR3 DNA: TGCAGTGAGAGGAAGCGGAGCTCCTACAATGAGCAGTTCTTC
CDR3 protein: CSERKRSSYNEQFF

V gene: TRBV2
J gene: TRBJ1-5
D gene: TRBD1
clone size: many
CDR3 DNA: TGTGCCAGCAGCGAAGGCCCCGGGACAGGGAGCTTCAATCAGCCCCAGCATTTT
CDR3 protein: CASSEGPGTGSFNQPQHF

V gene: TRBV10-3
J gene: TRBJ2-3
D gene: -
clone size: -
CDR3 DNA: TGTGCCGTACGACAGGCTAGCACAGATACGCAGTATTTT
CDR3 protein: CAVRQASTDTQYF

V gene: TRBV12-3/TRBV12-4
J gene: TRBJ2-2
D gene: -
clone size: -
CDR3 DNA: TGTGCCAGCAGTTTGGGGGCAGCGGTGGGGGAGCTGTTTTTT
CDR3 protein: CASSLGAAVGELFF

V gene: TRBV12-3/TRBV12-4
J gene: TRBJ2-7
D gene: -
clone size: many
CDR3 DNA: TGTGCCAGCAGAGGAGGGACCTACGAGCAGTACTTC
CDR3 protein: CASRGGTYEQYF

V gene: TRBV11-1
J gene: TRBJ2-7
D gene: -
clone size: many
CDR3 DNA: TGTGCCAGCAGCTTCTCGGGACTCTACGAGCAGTACTTC
CDR3 protein: CASSFSGLYEQYF

V gene: TRBV20-1
J gene: TRBJ1-2
D gene: TRBD1
clone size: many
CDR3 DNA: TGCAGTGCTCGGGACAGGGCCTTCTATGGCTACACCTTC
CDR3 protein: CSARDRAFYGYTF

V gene: TRBV10-1
J gene: TRBJ2-7
D gene: TRBD1
clone size: few
CDR3 DNA: TGCGCCAGCAGTGAGGAGGGGGCGGCCTACGAGCAGTACTTC
CDR3 protein: CASSEEGAAYEQYF

V gene: TRBV12-3/TRBV12-4
J gene: TRBJ2-3
D gene: -
clone size: -
CDR3 DNA: TGTGCCAGCAGCCGCCTAGGGACGGTCACAGATACGCAGTATTTT
CDR3 protein: CASSRLGTVTDTQYF

V gene: TRBV2
J gene: TRBJ2-3
D gene: TRBD2
clone size: -
CDR3 DNA: TGTGCCAGCAGTGAGAGGCTAGCGGGGACCCCAGATACGCAGTATTTT
CDR3 protein: CASSERLAGTPDTQYF

V gene: TRBV2
J gene: TRBJ2-7
D gene: -
clone size: many
CDR3 DNA: TGTGCCAGCAGTGTCAGTCCAGACCGCTACGAGCAGTACTTC
CDR3 protein: CASSVSPDRYEQYF

V gene: TRBV13
J gene: TRBJ2-5
D gene: -
clone size: few
CDR3 DNA: TGTGCCAGCAGCTTAAGCTGGGGCGAGACCCAGTACTTC
CDR3 protein: CASSLSWGETQYF

V gene: TRBV3-1
J gene: TRBJ2-7
D gene: TRBD2
clone size: -
CDR3 DNA: TGTGCCAGCAGCCAAGATATAGCGGGAGGCCGGGAGCAGTACTTC
CDR3 protein: CASSQDIAGGREQYF

V gene: TRBV6-1
J gene: TRBJ2-3
D gene: TRBD2
clone size: many
CDR3 DNA: TGTGCCAGCAGTCCGACTAGCGGGGAAACAGATACGCAGTATTTT
CDR3 protein: CASSPTSGETDTQYF

V gene: TRBV9
J gene: TRBJ1-1
D gene: TRBD1
clone size: many
CDR3 DNA: TGTGCCAGCAGCGCGACGACCGGGACAGGTGTCACTGAAGCTTTCTTT
CDR3 protein: CASSATTGTGVTEAFF

V gene: TRBV18
J gene: TRBJ1-3
D gene: -
clone size: many
CDR3 DNA: TGTGCCAGCTCACCTGGACAGTACTCTGGAAACACCATATATTTT
CDR3 protein: CASSPGQYSGNTIYF

V gene: TRBV3-1
J gene: TRBJ1-1
D gene: -
clone size: many
CDR3 DNA: TGTGCCAGCAGCCAAGAGACGGGGTTCTTCAATATCATGAACACTGAAGCTTTCTTT
CDR3 protein: CASSQETGFFNIMNTEAFF

V gene: TRBV12-3/TRBV12-4
J gene: TRBJ2-2
D gene: -
clone size: -
CDR3 DNA: TGTGCCAGCACTCCCACTTTCGGGGAGCTGTTTTTT
CDR3 protein: CASTPTFGELFF

V gene: TRBV6-2/TRBV6-3
J gene: TRBJ2-5
D gene: TRBD1
clone size: few
CDR3 DNA: TGTGCCAGCAGTCCAAACGCAGGGGGCGCGTCTGAGACCCAGTACTTC
CDR3 protein: CASSPNAGGASETQYF

V gene: TRBV3-1
J gene: TRBJ2-3
D gene: -
clone size: many
CDR3 DNA: TGTGCCAGCAGCCAAGAACTTGGCCATTCAGATACGCAGTATTTT
CDR3 protein: CASSQELGHSDTQYF

V gene: TRBV19
J gene: TRBJ1-2
D gene: -
clone size: -
CDR3 DNA: TGTGCCAGTAGTGGAAAGACAGGCGAGTTTGGCTACACCTTC
CDR3 protein: CASSGKTGEFGYTF

V gene: TRBV20-1
J gene: TRBJ2-1
D gene: -
clone size: many
CDR3 DNA: TGCAGTGCTCAGCAGGGGGGTAACAATGAGCAGTTCTTC
CDR3 protein: CSAQQGGNNEQFF

V gene: TRBV9
J gene: TRBJ2-7
D gene: TRBD2
clone size: few
CDR3 DNA: TGTGCCAGCAGCGTAGGTAGCGGGGGGACCTCCTACGAGCAGTACTTC
CDR3 protein: CASSVGSGGTSYEQYF

V gene: TRBV3-1
J gene: TRBJ1-2
D gene: -
clone size: many
CDR3 DNA: TGTGCCAGCAGCCAAGTCCAGGGCGGGGATGGCTACACCTTC
CDR3 protein: CASSQVQGGDGYTF

V gene: TRBV7-8
J gene: TRBJ2-3
D gene: -
clone size: -
CDR3 DNA: TGTGCCAGTAGTATCCGGGATGCCTCAGCGGCAGATACGCAGTATTTT
CDR3 protein: CASSIRDASAADTQYF

V gene: TRBV7-6
J gene: TRBJ1-3
D gene: -
clone size: few
CDR3 DNA: TGTGCCAGCAGCTTAGGTGTTCCAGGCAGCTCTGGAAACACCATATATTTT
CDR3 protein: CASSLGVPGSSGNTIYF

V gene: TRBV12-3/TRBV12-4
J gene: TRBJ1-6
D gene: TRBD1
clone size: many
CDR3 DNA: TGTGCCAGCACAACAGGGGTACATAATTCACCCCTCCACTTT
CDR3 protein: CASTTGVHNSPLHF

V gene: TRBV20-1
J gene: TRBJ2-1
D gene: -
clone size: few
CDR3 DNA: TGCAGTGCTAGCTTAGGGCCGACTAGTGGTGAGCAGTTCTTC
CDR3 protein: CSASLGPTSGEQFF

V gene: TRBV15
J gene: TRBJ1-2
D gene: TRBD1
clone size: many
CDR3 DNA: TGTGCCACCAGCCTCTCGGGGACAGGAGCTCCCTATGGCTACACCTTC
CDR3 protein: CATSLSGTGAPYGYTF

V gene: TRBV12-3/TRBV12-4
J gene: TRBJ1-3
D gene: -
clone size: -
CDR3 DNA: TGTGCCAGCAGTTTAGAAGTCAACTCTGGAAACACCATATATTTT
CDR3 protein: CASSLEVNSGNTIYF

V gene: TRBV2
J gene: TRBJ2-2
D gene: -
clone size: -
CDR3 DNA: TGTGCCAGCAGTGGGGGATTCCTAACCGGGGAGCTGTTTTTT
CDR3 protein: CASSGGFLTGELFF

V gene: TRBV30
J gene: TRBJ1-1
D gene: -
clone size: many
CDR3 DNA: TGTGCCTGGAGTGGACAGCTGAACACTGAAGCTTTCTTT
CDR3 protein: CAWSGQLNTEAFF

V gene: TRBV15
J gene: TRBJ1-2
D gene: -
clone size: few
CDR3 DNA: TGTGCCACCAGCAGGGTGGACAGCGACTATGGCTACACCTTC
CDR3 protein: CATSRVDSDYGYTF

V gene: TRBV14
J gene: TRBJ1-6
D gene: -
clone size: -
CDR3 DNA: TGTGCCAGCAGCCCAGAGCAGGGTTATAATTCACCCCTCCACTTT
CDR3 protein: CASSPEQGYNSPLHF

V gene: TRBV6-1
J gene: TRBJ1-3
D gene: -
clone size: -
CDR3 DNA: TGTGCCAGCGGGGTACGCTCTGGAAACACCATATATTTT
CDR3 protein: CASGVRSGNTIYF

V gene: TRBV2
J gene: TRBJ1-4
D gene: -
clone size: many
CDR3 DNA: TGTGCCAGCAGAACGACCCCCGGGGATGAAAAACTGTTTTTT
CDR3 protein: CASRTTPGDEKLFF

V gene: TRBV18
J gene: TRBJ1-1
D gene: -
clone size: few
CDR3 DNA: TGTGCCAGCTCACCACCGCGTCGGGGGGAAATGAACACTGAAGCTTTCTTT
CDR3 protein: CASSPPRRGEMNTEAFF

V gene: TRBV5-1
J gene: TRBJ1-5
D gene: -
clone size: many
CDR3 DNA: TGCGCCAGCAGCACCGACGGCCTCAATCAGCCCCAGCATTTT
CDR3 protein: CASSTDGLNQPQHF

V gene: TRBV7-9
J gene: TRBJ1-4
D gene: -
clone size: -
CDR3 DNA: TGTGCCAGCACCCCACTTATGGAGGGTAATGAAAAACTGTTTTTT
CDR3 protein: CASTPLMEGNEKLFF

V gene: TRBV5-5
J gene: TRBJ2-2
D gene: TRBD1
clone size: -
CDR3 DNA: TGTGCCAGCAGCTCCCCGGGACAGACTTACACCGGGGAGCTGTTTTTT
CDR3 protein: CASSSPGQTYTGELFF

V gene: TRBV9
J gene: TRBJ1-1
D gene: -
clone size: many
CDR3 DNA: TGTGCCAGCAGTGTTGGCAGTTTGAACACTGAAGCTTTCTTT
CDR3 protein: CASSVGSLNTEAFF

V gene: TRBV20-1
J gene: TRBJ1-2
D gene: TRBD1
clone size: few
CDR3 DNA: TGCAGTGCTAGAGAGGGACAGCGGCAAGGTGGCTACACCTTC
CDR3 protein: CSAREGQRQGGYTF

V gene: TRBV18
J gene: TRBJ1-3
D gene: -
clone size: many
CDR3 DNA: TGTGCCAGCTCACCACAACTCTCTGGAAACACCATATATTTT
CDR3 protein: CASSPQLSGNTIYF

V gene: TRBV9
J gene: TRBJ2-3
D gene: -
clone size: -
CDR3 DNA: TGTGCCAGCAGCGTAGCGTCAGGGCTCATGGATACGCAGTATTTT
CDR3 protein: CASSVASGLMDTQYF

V gene: TRBV12-3/TRBV12-4
J gene: TRBJ2-1
D gene: TRBD1
clone size: many
CDR3 DNA: TGTGCCAGCAGTCACGGGACAGCCTCCTACAATGAGCAGTTCTTC
CDR3 protein: CASSHGTASYNEQFF

V gene: TRBV19
J gene: TRBJ1-2
D gene: -
clone size: few
CDR3 DNA: TGTGCCAGTACCCTCACAGGATCTGGCTACACCTTC
CDR3 protein: CASTLTGSGYTF

V gene: TRBV19
J gene: TRBJ2-3
D gene: TRBD2
clone size: -
CDR3 DNA: TGTGCCAGTAGTGACACTAGCGGGGGAGATACGCAGTATTTT
CDR3 protein: CASSDTSGGDTQYF

V gene: TRBV6-5
J gene: TRBJ1-1
D gene: -
clone size: many
CDR3 DNA: TGTGCCAGCAGTTACTCGAACGGACAGGAAGCTTTCTTT
CDR3 protein: CASSYSNGQEAFF

V gene: TRBV29-1
J gene: TRBJ2-3
D gene: -
clone size: few
CDR3 DNA: TGCAGCGTTGAAGAACAGGGTGCTAGCACAGATACGCAGTATTTT
CDR3 protein: CSVEEQGASTDTQYF

V gene: TRBV9
J gene: TRBJ1-1
D gene: -
clone size: -
CDR3 DNA: TGTGCCAGCAGCACACTGGGGACTGAAGCTTTCTTT
CDR3 protein: CASSTLGTEAFF